Detailed here is one T cell receptor (beta chain). This clone was counted between two and nine times. No cognate antigen has been identified for it. No base quality values were provided; no much bigger clone lies one nucleotide off. The cohort comprised several hundred healthy bone marrow donors. At the time of sampling, every cohort member was nominally healthy, though immune exposures that went unrecorded were likely present. The donor was CMV seronegative and belonged to the group of around 400 seronegative cohort members. Each donor provided a peripheral blood sample, and peripheral blood mononuclear cells were used for TCR beta sequencing. The Qiagen DNeasy Blood Extraction Kit was used to extract genomic DNA from the blood cell samples. The library was made by the immunoSEQ multiplex PCR assay. For the multiplex PCR, a mixture combining 60 forward primers for TCR Vbeta segments and 13 reverse primers for TCR Jbeta segments was used. The CDR3 region of rearranged TCR beta genes was amplified from genomic DNA with a multiplex PCR assay. The amplified TCR beta libraries were sequenced on the Illumina HiSeq System as 87-base-pair reads. The study's processing was this. In a later analysis, 80 million or so unique TCR beta chains were counted across the 650 to 700 repertoires, and approximately 11 million of these chains were shared by at least two donors. A nearest-neighbor algorithm error-corrected the raw reads and collapsed the reads into unique sequences, merging closely related sequences to remove PCR and sequencing errors. CDR3 sequences were aligned to IMGT reference sequences to assign V, D and J gene segments. For a sequence to be retained, at least a six-nucleotide match to both a V gene segment and a J gene segment was required. A rearrangement counted as productive if the CDR3 had no stop codons and remained in frame with V and J, and every other rearrangement counted as non-productive. Following IMGT convention, CDR3 was defined as the stretch from the second conserved V-encoded cysteine to the conserved J-encoded phenylalanine. Sequences without an unambiguous match to a single V gene segment were excluded from the earlier analysis of several hundred of the donors. An earlier analysis of several hundred of the donors called V segments functional above 56.7% productive rearrangements and segregating when the between-donor standard deviation exceeded 5%. To diagnose cytomegalovirus status from the catalog of TCR beta chain sequences, a statistical classification framework was built. A later analysis assigned V and J genes by comparing TCR nucleotide sequences with IMGT/GENE-DB human TR gene sequences. In a later analysis, CDR3 sequences and most-parsimonious VDJ recombination scenarios were assigned using the TCRdist pipeline. A later analysis defined each TCR beta chain by its CDR3 amino acid sequence plus V-gene family, and excluded reads lacking a unique V-gene family. A later analysis removed over 500 highly shared, low-generation-probability nucleotide sequences to deal with suspected cross-contamination and a sequencing artifact. In a later analysis, a clonal expansion index was calculated for each public chain from normalized within-repertoire ranks of inferred template counts. In a later analysis, generation probabilities were computed with a VDJ recombination model fitted to out-of-frame rearrangements, and the resulting probabilities were checked against IGoR. A later analysis scored TCR-TCR, TCR-HLA and TCR-CMV co-occurrence with hypergeometric tests, applying a repertoire-size bias correction to TCR pairs. To estimate false discovery rates, a later analysis permuted the HLA or CMV assignments 20 times. In a later analysis, co-occurring TCRs were grouped using DBSCAN, with TCRdist sequence similarity added in when clustering inside HLA-allele-positive subsets. For co-occurrence clustering, repertoires with fewer than 30,000 or more than 120,000 public chains were excluded, along with four to six repertoires with anomalous nucleotide sharing. TCRdb limited this immuneACCESS table to in-frame rearrangements with V and J called. A share of clones is missing; checked studies link under half to unresolved V genes, and the rest is unexplained. V, J and clone size are taken as reported in that table, and D and trimming were inferred from the DNA itself. The sample data list about 90,000 clones, and 65% to 80% of these were observed just once. Around 3% of the sample lies in the top ten.

CDR1 and CDR2 are drawn from the germline V gene: SQVTM, ANQGSEA. Including the terminal cysteine and phenylalanine, the CDR3 comprises 15 residues. This entry keeps only the CDR3 DNA: 45 bases, framed from base 1. V sheds 7 bases and J sheds 4 bases, leaving 22 bases between their ends. These data are taken from a study of cytomegalovirus exposure and HLA in healthy donors (dated by TCRdb to between 2016 and 2019). A note on the overall study: An earlier analysis of roughly 500 of the donors reported over 250 Gb of sequence data and roughly 120 million unique TCR beta sequences obtained from approximately 180 million T cells. In an earlier analysis of over 550 of the donors, high-throughput TCR beta sequencing was used to judge whether each TCR beta V gene segment behaved as functional or pseudogenic. Genome-wide SNP genotypes for about three fifths of the roughly 670 donors were used in a later genetic analysis, which treated that subset as a discovery cohort. To predict cytomegalovirus infection status, the study combined high-throughput TCR immunosequencing, statistical association of individual TCRs with disease status, and machine learning. An early release that covered roughly 600 HLA-typed donors contained about 300 gigabases of sequencing data and 80 million or so unique TCR sequences. About five DR-DQ haplotypes were treated as single units for association and clustering because of strong linkage in the cohort. Every repertoire in the discovery cohort had been generated on one and the same sequencing platform. The study aimed to test whether signatures of past pathogen exposure could be identified by cataloging public T cell receptors. A later analysis re-analyzed previously published TCR beta repertoires from roughly 690 donors and added high-resolution HLA genotyping to study TCR occurrence patterns. Across 398 genotyped donors of the cohort, an average of about 240,000 unique TCR beta nucleotide sequences per donor were sequenced, and roughly 18% of those sequences were non-productive. Rather than drawing on any new phenotypic data, the later analysis identified candidate immune exposures from TCR beta sequences and the way those sequences occurred across donors. Using immunosequencing, the study profiled T cell repertoires from fewer than 850 subjects and related those repertoires to cytomegalovirus serostatus. HLA typing included class I and class II loci at four-digit resolution. Alongside the repertoire data, information on donor age, sex, ethnicity and CMV serostatus was compiled. Among the 398 genotyped donors, under 90% belonged to the genetic ancestry cluster associated with self-reported Caucasian donors. Typing coverage varied by locus: 629-630 donors for A, B, C, DRB1 and DQB1; more than 500 for DQA1; about 600 for DPA1; about 450 for DPB1. Along with the roughly 700-subject first cohort, a separate validation cohort of over a hundred different subjects was used. General findings and caveats noted by the study authors: According to a later genetic analysis, donors in an Asian-associated ancestry cluster had fewer N-insertions in productive TCRs than the approximately 610-donor mean. A group of highly shared sequence variants was considered likely to be a technical artifact of the sequencing pipeline. A later analysis found that HLA-associated TCR beta chains were more clonally expanded and had lower generation probabilities than equally common non-associated chains. Because some donors lacked HLA typing at each locus, the association tests relied only on the typed subset. In a later analysis, the rate of TCR association differed among HLA loci, with DRB1 alleles having the most associated TCRs and HLA-C alleles having the fewest. While some public TCRs were present in many individuals, most TCR sequences turned up only very rarely across donors. In a later genetic analysis, a missense DCLRE1C variant was associated with V-gene and J-gene trimming of TCR beta chains, and the association was replicated in an independent cohort. A later analysis associated some 17,000 TCR beta sequences with specific HLA alleles at a false discovery rate of 0.05. The authors suggested that the approach could potentially be extended to other disease states and immunological phenotypes. When HLA alleles, especially DR and DQ, strongly co-occurred, TCR associations were difficult to assign to individual alleles. This cohort had only TCR beta chains sequenced, and the lack of alpha or paired-chain data limited which features could be detected. Some IMGT-functional V segments, including TRBV6-2 and TRBV6-3, could not be distinguished by the 87-base-pair reads and were therefore excluded. According to a later analysis, most CMV-associated TCR beta chains appeared to be HLA-restricted, and the HLA associations seemed to be driven largely by CMV exposure. In an earlier analysis of more than 450 of the donors, most TCR beta V segments were observed in productive rearrangements about 90% or about 30% of the time, broadly matching IMGT annotations. A further reported finding was that TCR beta sequences accurately predicted the HLA-A and HLA-B alleles for most subjects in the first cohort. Because counts were too low, seventeen rarely observed V segments, including chromosome 9 orphons, were left out of the earlier analysis of over 550 of the donors. A later analysis reported that several top co-occurrence clusters appeared linked to parvovirus B19, influenza, CMV and Epstein-Barr virus. Presence/absence analyses assumed roughly uniform sequencing depth across donors, an assumption that may not hold. The classifier was reported to diagnose cytomegalovirus status with high specificity and sensitivity in both the original and validation cohorts. A few of the identified cytomegalovirus-associated TCR beta chains were confirmed in vitro to be specific for cytomegalovirus antigens. Correlated functional status among segregating V segments might reflect linkage disequilibrium, but an unknown experimental factor could not be ruled out. The study gave a list of 150 to 200 TCR beta chains associated with cytomegalovirus. CMV serostatus was the only immune exposure information available for the cohort.

The receptor's source is a man aged 25 to 40 in good health and CMV-seronegative. Source material: PBMCs. The sequence links TRBV29-1 to TRBJ1-1; matching of 5 bases hints at TRBD1 as the D gene. The bases read TGCAGCGCAGTCGGAGCGGCCCCCGGGGGCACTGAAGCTTTCTTT. Its protein is CSAVGAAPGGTEAFF.